These 24 T cell receptor beta chains originate from one sample sequenced in a study of cytomegalovirus exposure and HLA in healthy donors. Primers: 60 Vbeta forward and 13 Jbeta reverse. Assay: immunoSEQ multiplex PCR; the TCRdb copy retains only in-frame clones and omits some. The sample includes 130,000 to 150,000 clones, approximately 71% of them seen just once. Material for sequencing was PBMCs. The receptors originated from a woman between 45 and 60 years old in good health and CMV-seronegative.

V and J are TRBV5-4 and TRBJ1-4; 7 nucleotides agree with TRBD1. After removal of 4 bases from V and 5 bases from J, the junction contained 11 bases not matched to a gene. The length of the CDR3 is 16 residues. CDR1 and CDR2 (germline): SGHNT, YYREEE (reference sequence). Here the CDR3 DNA reads TGTGCCAGCAGCCTGCCGGGCGGGGACAGAAATGAAAAACTGTTTTTT. Its translation is CASSLPGGDRNEKLFF.

This chain connects TRBV13 to TRBJ2-7; 7 bases match TRBD1. Trimming at V came to 5 bases and at J to 3 bases, leaving 13 bases not matched to a gene. The CDR3 loop spans 16 amino acids. Germline assignment: CDR1 PRHDT and CDR2 FYEKMQ (reference sequence). The DNA of the CDR3 is TGTGCCAGCAGCCTAGATGGTCAGGGACAGCTCTACGAGCAGTACTTC. It encodes CASSLDGQGQLYEQYF.

The chain recombines TRBV30 with TRBJ2-5, with D unclear. Matching the DNA end better, TRBJ2-7 makes the J call doubtful. CDR3 length equals 11 residues. Per germline, CDR1 GTSNPN and CDR2 SVGIG (reference sequence). The CDR3 DNA is TGTGCCTGGAGGTCGTCCTACGAGCAGTACTTC. It yields the protein CAWRSSYEQYF.

The CDR3 DNA reads as TGTGCCAGCAGCCTGACAGGTTCTGGGGCCAACGTCCTGACTTTC. This sequence encodes CASSLTGSGANVLTF. The chain is built from TRBV7-9 and TRBJ2-6, with D possibly TRBD1 on 6 matching bases. This CDR3 has 15 amino acids. Germline values: CDR1 SEHNR, CDR2 FQNEAQ (reference sequence). V lost 5 bases and J lost 1, with 9 bases in between.

V usage is TRBV19 and J usage is TRBJ1-2; TRBD1 aligns across 7 bases. There are 16 residues in the CDR3. V lost 9 bases to trimming and J lost 0 bases; unmatched junction nucleotides: 13. Germline CDR1 reads LNHDA; CDR2 reads SQIVND (reference sequence). The CDR3 reads CASAPFGTDANYGYTF. Here the CDR3 DNA reads TGTGCCAGCGCCCCCTTTGGGACAGATGCTAACTATGGCTACACCTTC.

The chain uses TRBV28 and TRBJ2-3; 7 bases are shared with TRBD1. Germline CDR1 and CDR2: MDHEN and SYDVKM. This CDR3 has 13 amino acids. The V and J ends lost 6 bases and 7 bases, in that order; junction bases with no gene match: 7. Here the CDR3 reads CASRDRVVNTQYF. CDR3 DNA sequence: TGTGCCAGCAGAGACAGGGTAGTAAATACGCAGTATTTT.

The chain's CDR3 is CASSSGTGGGRSDTF. DNA for the CDR3: TGTGCCAGCAGTTCGGGGACAGGGGGAGGGCGGTCGGACACCTTC. The chain recombines TRBV6-6 with TRBJ1-2; 11 bases are shared with TRBD1. Looked up from germline, CDR1 is MNHNY and CDR2 is SVGAGI (reference sequence). Unmatched junction bases numbered 13, after V lost 4 bases and J lost 12 bases. The length of the CDR3 is 15 residues.

V usage is TRBV28 and J usage is TRBJ1-2; TRBD1 matches 8 bases. The trim removed 5 bases at V and 2 bases at J, leaving 13 bases unmatched. The germline V gene has CDR1 MDHEN and CDR2 SYDVKM. This CDR3 is built from 17 residues. The CDR3, as DNA: TGTGCCAGCAGTCAACCGCTCAGGACAGGGCCAAACTATGGCTACACCTTC. Protein product: CASSQPLRTGPNYGYTF.

This chain connects TRBV5-4 to TRBJ2-5, with no clear D. From germline, CDR1 is SGHNT and CDR2 YYREEE (reference sequence). V shed 0 bases and J shed 5 bases, with 14 bases lying between them. The CDR3 totals 15 residues. The CDR3 DNA reads as TGTGCCAGCAGCTTGGCCGGGTCGCGTGTGGAGACCCAGTACTTC. Protein: CASSLAGSRVETQYF.

This chain uses TRBV29-1 with TRBJ1-5, with 8 bases aligning to TRBD1. The junction had 9 bases not matched to a gene; V was cut back by 4 bases and J by 7 bases. The germline V gene encodes CDR1 SQVTM and CDR2 ANQGSEA. There are 14 residues in the CDR3. CDR3 protein: CSVAQGAAEQPQHF. The DNA for the CDR3 is TGCAGCGTTGCCCAGGGGGCGGCCGAGCAGCCCCAGCATTTT.

This clone appeared a few times. The chain carries TRBV28 and TRBJ2-2; D possibly corresponds to TRBD1 (7 bases). From germline, CDR1 is MDHEN and CDR2 SYDVKM. Trimming took off 4 bases at V and 3 bases at J, with 12 bases between the two ends. CDR3 length: 15 amino acids. The CDR3, as DNA: TGTGCCAGCAGTTCGGGAGACAGGGACACCGGGGAGCTGTTTTTT. It yields the protein CASSSGDRDTGELFF.

This chain uses TRBV7-2 with TRBJ1-1; D is unclear. V was trimmed by 2 bases and J by 0 bases, leaving 10 bases between them. This CDR3 is built from 15 residues. Germline CDR1 is SGHTA and CDR2 is FQGNSA. The CDR3 here is CASSLLPGLNTEAFF. Here the CDR3 DNA reads TGTGCCAGCAGCTTACTCCCAGGATTGAACACTGAAGCTTTCTTT.

The V and J genes are TRBV4-1 and TRBJ1-4; 10 positions match TRBD1. Germline-derived CDR1 and CDR2 are MGHRA and YSYEKL. The CDR3 has 16 amino acids. V was clipped by 2 bases and J by 7 bases; unmatched bases: 7. The CDR3 DNA reads TGCGCCAGCAGCCAAAAGTCCGGGACAGGGGCTGAAAAACTGTTTTTT. Its translation is CASSQKSGTGAEKLFF.

The chain joins TRBV7-3 to TRBJ1-5; D may be TRBD1 (6 bases). The CDR3 length is 13 residues. The germline V gene has CDR1 SGHTA and CDR2 FQGTGA. CDR3 sequence (DNA): TGTGCGAGCGCGGGGGGCCTTTTCCAGCCCCAGCATTTT. It codes for CASAGGLFQPQHF.

Only a few counts were recorded for this clone. The CDR3 DNA reads as TGCGCCAGCAGAAAACAGGAGGGCACCGGGGAGCTGTTTTTT. Its protein is CASRKQEGTGELFF. V and J are TRBV5-1 and TRBJ2-2; a weak D match, TRBD2 (6 bases). The V gene's germline CDR1 is SGHRS and CDR2 YFSETQ. There are 14 residues in the CDR3. The ends were cut back, 5 bases at V and 4 bases at J, with 12 bases in the middle.

The chain joins TRBV5-1 to TRBJ2-3; D is possibly TRBD1 (6 bases). The CDR3 extends over 16 amino acids. Trimming took off 0 bases at V and 0 bases at J, with 11 bases between the two ends. The germline V gene encodes CDR1 SGHRS and CDR2 YFSETQ. The CDR3 DNA reads TGCGCCAGCAGCTTGGTCCAGGGGCCTAGCACAGATACGCAGTATTTT. This sequence encodes CASSLVQGPSTDTQYF.

The chain employs TRBV29-1 and TRBJ2-7; 13 nucleotides line up with TRBD2. Germline values: CDR1 SQVTM, CDR2 ANQGSEA. CDR3 size: 15 residues. V trimming: 4 bases; J trimming: 7 bases; junction bases outside the gene matches: 10. Here the CDR3 reads CSVGTSGGLLREQYF. CDR3 nucleotides: TGCAGCGTTGGGACTAGCGGGGGACTCCTTCGAGAGCAGTACTTC.

The V and J genes are TRBV6-1 and TRBJ2-5, with TRBD2 identical over 11 bases. V was clipped by 4 bases and J by 4 bases; unmatched bases: 5. The CDR3 has 15 residues. Germline CDR1 and CDR2: MNHNS and SASEGT. DNA of the CDR3: TGTGCCAGCAGTGTTACTAGCGGGGGACGAGAGACCCAGTACTTC. Amino acids: CASSVTSGGRETQYF.

V usage is TRBV19 and J usage is TRBJ2-3, with D perhaps matching TRBD1 (6 bases). The CDR3 loop spans 16 amino acids. Per the germline V gene, CDR1 is LNHDA and CDR2 is SQIVND (reference sequence). Trimming removed 3 bases from V and 2 bases from J, with 15 bases in between. The CDR3 nucleotides read TGTGCCAGTAGTATTAGATTGGGACATACCACAGATACGCAGTATTTT. Translated: CASSIRLGHTTDTQYF. Combining the CDR3 with reference TRBV19 and TRBJ2-3 gives the whole variable domain DGGITQSPKYLFRKEGQNVTLSCEQNLNHDAMYWYRQDPGQGLRLIYYSQIVNDFQKGDIAEGYSVSREKKESFPLTVTSAQKNPTAFYLCASSIRLGHTTDTQYFGPGTRLTVL.

For the CDR3, the DNA is TGCGCCAGCAGCCAAGATCTGGGAAATCGGGGGAACAATGAGCAGTTCTTC. This codes for CASSQDLGNRGNNEQFF. J is TRBJ2-1 and V is TRBV4-3; D is perhaps TRBD2 (6 bases). The germline gives CDR1 LGHNA, CDR2 YSLEER. The CDR3 has 17 amino acids. V lost 0 bases, J lost 5 bases, and 17 bases lay in between.

This chain connects TRBV30 to TRBJ2-7; 10 bases fit TRBD1. V shed 0 bases, J shed 3 bases, and the junction held 8 bases outside the gene matches. The CDR3 loop spans 16 amino acids. From germline, CDR1 is GTSNPN and CDR2 SVGIG (reference sequence). The CDR3 DNA reads as TGTGCCTGGAGTGTAGTTGGTCGGACAGGGGGCTACGAGCAGTACTTC. This codes for CAWSVVGRTGGYEQYF.

The genes are TRBV2 and TRBJ2-5, with TRBD2 as a possible D gene (5 bases). CDR3 length: 15 amino acids. From germline, CDR1 is SNHLY and CDR2 FYNNEI. The V end was cut by 6 bases, the J end by 3 bases, with 17 bases between. The CDR3 protein is CASRANGVGEETQYF. DNA of the CDR3: TGTGCCAGCAGGGCTAACGGGGTTGGGGAAGAGACCCAGTACTTC.

The chain joins TRBV4-1 to TRBJ1-1; TRBD1 matches at 7 bases. V lost 1 base and J lost 1; bases outside the gene matches: 3. Germline V gene sequence: CDR1 MGHRA, CDR2 YSYEKL. The CDR3 consists of 15 residues. The CDR3: CASSQVGTENTEAFF. DNA of the CDR3: TGCGCCAGCAGCCAAGTAGGGACAGAGAACACTGAAGCTTTCTTT.

CDR3 bases: TGTGCCAGCAGTTTCGGGACAGGGATGGGCGAGACCCAGTACTTC. This encodes CASSFGTGMGETQYF. This chain uses TRBV6-5 with TRBJ2-5, with 9 bases lining up with TRBD1. Germline lookup yields CDR1 MNHEY and CDR2 SVGAGI. This CDR3 has 15 residues. Losses at the gene ends were 4 bases for V and 5 bases for J; bases not matched to a gene: 8.